The clone carrying this T cell receptor (beta chain) occurred a few times. Antigen specificity is unknown. Trimming left V 2 bases short and J 2 bases short, with 10 bases between. The germline gives CDR1 MNHEY, CDR2 SMNVEV (reference sequence). The CDR3 loop spans 15 amino acids. This sample was included in a study of blood T cells in healthy people across ages. General observations from the study: With donor CMV status unknown, expanded clonotype changes were possibly confounded.

Combining a sample-barcoded 5' primer with a J-beta primer mix, a second PCR ran for about 7 to 11 cycles. TCRdb independently ran MiXCR on the 5' RACE reads; one entry per CDR3 protein. This sample has 750,000 or so distinct CDR3 sequences, with roughly 25% found just once. These data also formed part of another study, on T cells of mothers and their children.

V is TRBV27 and J is TRBJ2-1; tentatively, D is TRBD2 (5 bases). This clonotype originated in a boy younger than 18 in good health. Sample: blood. CDR3 bases: TGTGCCAGCAGTTTAAGGACTGGGACCTACAATGAGCAGTTCTTC. Its translation: CASSLRTGTYNEQFF.